These 25 T cell receptor beta chains were all obtained from the same sample, sequenced in a study of T cells in Graves' hyperthyroidism and ophthalmopathy. Authors of the study amplified TCR beta CDR3 regions from RNA transcripts. Carried out on the TCR CDR3, a first-round RT-PCR used the HTBI primer set. TCRdb analysed the multiplex PCR reads with MiXCR anew, one entry per CDR3 protein. In the table there are approximately 870,000 distinct CDR3 sequences, about two fifths of which are singletons. The specimen was blood. Every receptor here comes from a man between 18 and 29 years old with Graves' hyperthyroidism.

The rearrangement links TRBV10-3 to TRBJ1-2; possible D gene TRBD1, 5 bases. Germline values: CDR1 ENHRY, CDR2 SYGVKD. Trimming stripped 6 bases from V and 5 bases from J, with 13 bases between. This CDR3 spans 13 amino acids. CDR3 nucleotides: TGTGCCATCAGCCGAGGGACTGCGTATGGCTACACCTTC. Translated: CAISRGTAYGYTF.

The chain uses TRBV6-1 and TRBJ1-1; tentative D call: TRBD1 (5 bases). V lost 1 base and J 11 bases, leaving 20 bases between the germline ends. Germline V gene lookup returns CDR1 MNHNS and CDR2 SASEGT. The length of the CDR3 is 15 residues. DNA for the CDR3: TGTGCCAGCAGTGAAGGTTGGAGGGGCCAAGGTGACGCTTTCTTT. Residues: CASSEGWRGQGDAFF.

V gene TRBV5-5 combines with J gene TRBJ2-7, with D tentatively TRBD2 (6 bases). V was cut by 4 bases and J by 6 bases, with 20 bases left in between. CDR3 length: 15 residues. Germline loops: CDR1 SGHKS, CDR2 YYEKEE (reference sequence). The CDR3 here is CASSPAGTSNLEQYF. The DNA for the CDR3 is TGTGCCAGCAGCCCTGCCGGGACTTCAAACCTCGAGCAGTACTTC.

The sample holds a few counts of this clonotype. V and J are TRBV12-5 and TRBJ1-5; D is ambiguous. Looked up from germline, CDR1 is LGHNT and CDR2 is FRNRAP. This CDR3 spans 15 amino acids. The V gene lost 1 base and the J gene lost 0 bases, with 7 bases spanning the gap. CDR3 loop: CASGLGTASNQPQHF. Written as DNA, the CDR3 is TGTGCTAGTGGTTTGGGGACGGCTAGCAATCAGCCCCAGCATTTT.

CDR3 bases: TGTGCCAGCAGCACGGGACAGATCTACGAGCAGTACTTC. As protein: CASSTGQIYEQYF. The chain has TRBV7-9 and TRBJ2-7, with 7 nucleotides matching TRBD1. This CDR3 spans 13 amino acids. CDR1 and CDR2 (germline): SEHNR, FQNEAQ (reference sequence). Trimming took 5 bases from V and 3 from J; bases not matched to a gene: 4.

The chain has TRBV7-6 and TRBJ1-2; D uncertain. CDR1 and CDR2 from the germline V gene are SGHVS and FNYEAQ. V dropped 2 bases and J dropped 4 bases, with 8 bases sitting between them. The CDR3 spans 13 residues. CDR3 nucleotides: TGTGCCAGCAGCTTAAACGGAACCTATGGCTACACCTTC. Encoded protein: CASSLNGTYGYTF. The full variable domain, in which reference TRBV7-6 and TRBJ1-2 provide the parts outside the CDR3, is GAGVSQSPRYKVTKRGQDVALRCDPISGHVSLYWYRQALGQGPEFLTYFNYEAQQDKSGLPNDRFSAERPEGSISTLTIQRTEQRDSAMYRCASSLNGTYGYTFGSGTRLTVV.

This clonotype showed up just a few times. V usage is TRBV4-3 and J usage is TRBJ2-7; 11 nucleotides agree with TRBD2. CDR1 is LGHNA, CDR2 YSLEER, per germline. The CDR3 is 14 residues long. J lost 6 bases, V lost 3 bases, and 4 bases had no gene match. CDR3 residues: CASSHGTSGLEQYF. The CDR3 nucleotides are TGCGCCAGCAGCCACGGGACTAGCGGACTCGAGCAGTACTTC.

This clonotype occurred a few times. The V gene is TRBV10-3, the J gene TRBJ2-5; D possibly uses TRBD1 or TRBD2 (5 bases each). The CDR3 runs 14 residues. The germline V gene encodes CDR1 ENHRY and CDR2 SYGVKD. V was trimmed by 2 bases and J by 1 base, leaving 8 bases between them. CDR3 nucleotides: TGTGCCATCAGTGAGCGGGGCCTCCAAGAGACCCAGTACTTC. Its protein product is CAISERGLQETQYF.

The chain carries TRBV3-2 and TRBJ1-3. TRBV3-2 is a pseudogene locus. This CDR3 is built from 14 residues. In nucleotides, the CDR3 is TGTGCCAGCAGCCAAGAATCCCCGGGAAACACCATATATTTT. Translating it yields CASSQESPGNTIYF.

This clonotype was seen ten or more times. The chain couples TRBV29-1 to TRBJ1-1; maybe TRBD1 (6 bases). Germline CDR1 reads SQVTM; CDR2 reads ANQGSEA. V was clipped by 3 bases and J by 1 base, with 12 bases between them. The CDR3 covers 14 residues. The CDR3 sequence: CSVDVGGKNTEAFF. The CDR3 DNA is TGCAGCGTTGATGTGGGGGGCAAGAACACTGAAGCTTTCTTT.

The rearrangement links TRBV5-1 to TRBJ1-5; D is unclear. The V gene's germline CDR1 is SGHRS and CDR2 YFSETQ. This CDR3 spans 15 amino acids. V lost 0 bases and J lost 4, with 11 bases in between. The CDR3 DNA sequence: TGCGCCAGCAGCTTGGCCGGCTTGGAGAATCAGCCCCAGCATTTT. Amino acid sequence: CASSLAGLENQPQHF. Supplemented by reference TRBV5-1 and TRBJ1-5, the full variable domain reads KAGVTQTPRYLIKTRGQQVTLSCSPISGHRSVSWYQQTPGQGLQFLFEYFSETQRNKGNFPGRFSGRQFSNSRSEMNVSTLELGDSALYLCASSLAGLENQPQHFGDGTRLSIL.

This chain links TRBV20-1 with TRBJ1-2; no reliable D call. The germline V gene has CDR1 DFQATT and CDR2 SNEGSKA (reference sequence). The CDR3 has 14 amino acids. V was shortened by 0 bases and J by 5 bases, with 13 bases between the two germline ends. CDR3 sequence (DNA): TGCAGTGCTAGAGATCAGAAGGGAGATTATGGCTACACCTTC. Residues: CSARDQKGDYGYTF.

The rearrangement uses TRBV7-8 and TRBJ2-5, with D possibly being TRBD1 (5 bases). Germline values: CDR1 SGHVS, CDR2 FQNEAQ. Trimming cost V 5 bases and J 5 bases, with 15 bases left between them. The length of the CDR3 is 14 residues. The CDR3 protein is CASSPAGRAETQYF. CDR3 sequence (DNA): TGTGCCAGCAGCCCGGCAGGCAGGGCCGAGACCCAGTACTTC. Full variable domain (outside the CDR3, taken from reference TRBV7-8 and TRBJ2-5): GAGVSQSPRYKVAKRGQDVALRCDPISGHVSLFWYQQALGQGPEFLTYFQNEAQLDKSGLPSDRFFAERPEGSVSTLKIQRTQQEDSAVYLCASSPAGRAETQYFGPGTRLLVL.

Only a few counts were recorded for this clonotype. A junction boundary mismatches the germline segment, possibly from a read error. This chain links TRBV10-3 with TRBJ1-5, with D possibly matching TRBD1 (5 bases). Germline-derived CDR1 and CDR2 are ENHRY and SYGVKD. The CDR3 has 15 amino acids. CDR3 loop: CASSYSGGDNQPQHF. CDR3 DNA: TGTGCCAGCAGTTACTCAGGAGGGGACAATCAGCCCCAGCATTTT.

The chain employs TRBV9 and TRBJ2-5, with TRBD2 identical over 12 bases. Looked up from germline, CDR1 is SGDLS and CDR2 is YYNGEE. The V and J ends lost 0 bases and 2 bases, in that order; junction bases with no gene match: 5. The CDR3 totals 17 residues. The CDR3 DNA reads TGTGCCAGCAGCGTAGGAGTGACTAGCGGGGGTCAAGAGACCCAGTACTTC. Translated, it gives CASSVGVTSGGQETQYF. Full variable domain (rest looked up from reference TRBV9 and TRBJ2-5): DSGVTQTPKHLITATGQRVTLRCSPRSGDLSVYWYQQSLDQGLQFLIQYYNGEERAKGNILERFSAQQFPDLHSELNLSSLELGDSALYFCASSVGVTSGGQETQYFGPGTRLLVL.

The chain combines TRBV11-2 with TRBJ2-2; D is perhaps TRBD2 (6 bases). There are 16 residues in the CDR3. The germline V gene has CDR1 SGHAT and CDR2 FQNNGV. Trimming pared 5 bases from V and 0 bases from J, leaving 13 bases between. CDR3 sequence reads: CASSTFGGSNTGELFF. The CDR3 nucleotides read TGTGCCAGCAGCACTTTCGGGGGATCGAACACCGGGGAGCTGTTTTTT.

The chain recombines TRBV9 with TRBJ2-2, with 7 positions matching TRBD1. Germline loops: CDR1 SGDLS, CDR2 YYNGEE. Trimming took 6 bases from V and 2 from J; bases not matched to a gene: 7. This CDR3 region has 15 residues. This chain's CDR3 is CASTLGDSNTGELFF. The CDR3 nucleotides read TGTGCCAGCACTTTAGGGGACAGTAACACCGGGGAGCTGTTTTTT.

This clonotype turned up a few times. This chain connects TRBV7-2 to TRBJ1-6, with a tentative D call TRBD1 (6 bases). V shed 5 bases and J shed 7 bases, with 27 bases lying between them. The germline CDR1 and CDR2 sequences are SGHTA and FQGNSA. The CDR3 is 19 amino acids. CDR3 protein: CASSLTPITGNVGNSPLHF. The CDR3 DNA is TGTGCCAGCAGCCTAACCCCCATTACAGGGAATGTAGGCAATTCACCCCTCCACTTT.

V and J are TRBV5-6 and TRBJ1-1, with D tentatively TRBD1 (6 bases). The length of the CDR3 is 16 residues. V lost 4 bases and J 0 bases, leaving 16 bases between the germline ends. Germline lookup yields CDR1 SGHDT and CDR2 YYEEEE. Here the CDR3 reads CASSPSDWDMNTEAFF. The CDR3, as DNA: TGTGCCAGCAGCCCATCGGACTGGGACATGAACACTGAAGCTTTCTTT.

The chain couples TRBV19 to TRBJ1-5; possible D gene TRBD1, 5 bases. CDR1 is LNHDA and CDR2 is SQIVND in the germline V gene (reference sequence). The CDR3 length is 15 residues. V lost 0 bases to trimming and J lost 3 bases, with 9 bases between them. The CDR3 protein is CASSIEGTFNQPQHF. The CDR3 bases are TGTGCCAGTAGTATAGAAGGGACTTTCAATCAGCCCCAGCATTTT.

The chain links TRBV7-2 to TRBJ1-3; D ambiguous. Trimming shortened V by 6 bases and J by 8 bases, and 17 bases separated the two germline ends. The CDR3 has 14 residues. Germline V gives CDR1 SGHTA, CDR2 FQGNSA. The chain's CDR3 is CASSWARDGYTIYF. Written as DNA, the CDR3 is TGTGCCAGCAGTTGGGCCCGGGATGGCTACACCATATATTTT.

The rearrangement joins TRBV25-1 to TRBJ1-2, with 8 bases matching TRBD1. Germline trimming cut 6 bases from V and 8 bases from J; bases unmatched to any gene: 11. CDR3 length: 14 residues. Germline V gene sequence: CDR1 MGHDK, CDR2 SYGVNS. The CDR3 region has the DNA TGTGCCAGCAGCCCCCTGACAGGGGAGGTCGGCTACACCTTC. Translation: CASSPLTGEVGYTF.

The table lists this clonotype with a few counts. The chain has TRBV7-3 and TRBJ2-5; TRBD1 aligns across 7 bases. Trimming cost V 5 bases and J 4 bases; bases outside gene matches: 7. The germline V gene encodes CDR1 SGHTA and CDR2 FQGTGA. The CDR3 has 14 amino acids. The CDR3 loop is CASSQEDRAETQYF. The CDR3 coding sequence is TGTGCCAGCAGCCAAGAAGACAGGGCAGAGACCCAGTACTTC.

Only a few counts were recorded for this clonotype. Written as DNA, the CDR3 is TGCGCCAGCAGTCCTGGACTAGTGGGGTCCTACGAGCAGTACTTC. Amino acid sequence: CASSPGLVGSYEQYF. The V and J genes are TRBV5-1 and TRBJ2-7; 7 nucleotides line up with TRBD2. Germline V gene lookup returns CDR1 SGHRS and CDR2 YFSETQ. The V and J ends lost 5 bases and 1 base, in that order; junction bases with no gene match: 9. The CDR3 extends over 15 amino acids.

This chain links TRBV29-1 with TRBJ1-5, with 7 bases fitting TRBD1. This CDR3 has 16 residues. With V trimmed by 4 bases and J by 2 bases, 11 bases remained unmatched. In germline, CDR1 is SQVTM, CDR2 ANQGSEA. The CDR3 here is CSVVSEGALGNQPQHF. CDR3 nucleotides: TGCAGCGTTGTCTCGGAGGGGGCTTTAGGCAATCAGCCCCAGCATTTT.